This T cell receptor (beta chain) came from a study of monozygotic twins with inflammatory bowel disease. Making each TCR library took 3,000 to 4,500 ng of total RNA. The UMIs carried a 6-nucleotide sample barcode, and they were added by template switching. cDNA for TCRalpha and TCRbeta was amplified by nested PCRs of around 15 then approximately 9 cycles. TCRdb re-called the 5' RACE reads and gives one entry per CDR3 protein, without DNA. The listing records 110,000 or so distinct CDR3 sequences. The study, taken as a whole, reports: TCRbeta diversity (inverse Simpson) was lower in IBD patients than in healthy co-twins.

On this clonotype itself: The antigen remains undetermined.

The origin of this receptor is a human donor with ulcerative colitis or Crohn's disease, or a healthy co-twin of an affected twin (not recorded which). Material for sequencing was blood.

The chain's CDR3 is CASSTTRGSDYGYTF. The chain couples TRBV12-3 or TRBV12-4 to TRBJ1-2; TCRdb names TRBD1, which stays unverified in the absence of DNA. This CDR3 is built from 15 residues.